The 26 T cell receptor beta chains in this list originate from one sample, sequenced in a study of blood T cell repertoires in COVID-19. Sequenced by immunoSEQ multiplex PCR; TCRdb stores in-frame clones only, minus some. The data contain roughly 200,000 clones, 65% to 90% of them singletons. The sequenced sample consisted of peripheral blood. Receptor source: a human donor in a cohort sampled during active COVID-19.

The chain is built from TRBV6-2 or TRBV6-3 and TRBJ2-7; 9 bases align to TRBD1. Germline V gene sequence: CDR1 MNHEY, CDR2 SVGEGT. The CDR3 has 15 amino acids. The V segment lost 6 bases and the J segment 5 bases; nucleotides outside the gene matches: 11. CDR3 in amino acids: CASSLRQGGNDEQYF. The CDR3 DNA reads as TGTGCCAGCAGCCTACGACAGGGGGGTAATGACGAGCAGTACTTC.

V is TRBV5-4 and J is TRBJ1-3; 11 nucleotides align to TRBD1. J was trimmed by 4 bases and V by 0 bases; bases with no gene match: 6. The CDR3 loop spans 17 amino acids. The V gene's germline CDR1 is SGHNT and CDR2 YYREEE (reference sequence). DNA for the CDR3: TGTGCCAGCAGCTTGGGTGGGACAGGGGGAAGCGGAAACACCATATATTTT. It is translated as CASSLGGTGGSGNTIYF.

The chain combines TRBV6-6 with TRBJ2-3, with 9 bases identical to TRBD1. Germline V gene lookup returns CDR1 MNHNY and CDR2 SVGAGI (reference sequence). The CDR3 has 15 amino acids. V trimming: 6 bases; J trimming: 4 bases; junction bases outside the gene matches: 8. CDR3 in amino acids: CASRTGQGGADTQYF. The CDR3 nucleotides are TGTGCCAGCAGGACGGGACAGGGTGGCGCAGATACGCAGTATTTT.

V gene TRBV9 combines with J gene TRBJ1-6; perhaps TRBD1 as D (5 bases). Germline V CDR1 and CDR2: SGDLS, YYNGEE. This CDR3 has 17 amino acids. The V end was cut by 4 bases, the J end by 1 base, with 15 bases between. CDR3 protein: CASSPKGYRSYNSPLHF. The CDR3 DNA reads TGTGCCAGCAGCCCCAAGGGGTACCGATCCTATAATTCACCCCTCCACTTT.

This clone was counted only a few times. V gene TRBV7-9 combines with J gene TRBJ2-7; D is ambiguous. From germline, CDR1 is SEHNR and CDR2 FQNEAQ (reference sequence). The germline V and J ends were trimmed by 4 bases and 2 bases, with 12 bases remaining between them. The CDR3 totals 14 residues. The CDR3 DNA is TGTGCCAGCAGCTCCCCGGTACGTCCCTACGAGCAGTACTTC. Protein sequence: CASSSPVRPYEQYF.

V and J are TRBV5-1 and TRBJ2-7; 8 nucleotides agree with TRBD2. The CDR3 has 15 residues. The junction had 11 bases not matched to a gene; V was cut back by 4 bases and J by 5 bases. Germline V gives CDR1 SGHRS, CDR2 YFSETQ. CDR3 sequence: CASSGATSVGNEQYF. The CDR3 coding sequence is TGCGCCAGCAGCGGAGCGACTAGCGTTGGGAACGAGCAGTACTTC.

The CDR3 DNA sequence: TGTGCCAGCAGCCAAGATTCGGGGACAGACTACAATGAGCAGTTCTTC. This sequence encodes CASSQDSGTDYNEQFF. V is TRBV4-2 and J is TRBJ2-1; TRBD1 agrees at 7 bases. The CDR3 loop spans 16 amino acids. From germline, CDR1 is LGHNA and CDR2 YNFKEQ. J was trimmed by 3 bases and V by 0 bases; bases with no gene match: 5.

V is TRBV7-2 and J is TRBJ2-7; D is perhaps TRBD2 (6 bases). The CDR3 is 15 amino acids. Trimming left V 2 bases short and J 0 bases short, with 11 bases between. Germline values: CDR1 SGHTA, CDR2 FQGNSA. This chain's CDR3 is CASSLWLATSYEQYF. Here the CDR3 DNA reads TGTGCCAGCAGCTTATGGCTAGCGACCTCCTACGAGCAGTACTTC.

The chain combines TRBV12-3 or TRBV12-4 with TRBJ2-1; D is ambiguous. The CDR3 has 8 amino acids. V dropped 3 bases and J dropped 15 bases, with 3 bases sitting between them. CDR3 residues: CASSFWFF. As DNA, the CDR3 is TGTGCCAGCAGTTTCTGGTTCTTC.

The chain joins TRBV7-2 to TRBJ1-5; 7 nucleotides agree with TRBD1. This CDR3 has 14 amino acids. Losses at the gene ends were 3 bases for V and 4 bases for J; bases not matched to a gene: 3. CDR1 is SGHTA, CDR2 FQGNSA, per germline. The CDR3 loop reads CASSFLTGNQPQHF. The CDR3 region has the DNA TGTGCCAGCAGCTTTCTGACAGGGAATCAGCCCCAGCATTTT. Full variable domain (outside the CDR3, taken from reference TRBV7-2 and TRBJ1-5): GAGVSQSPSNKVTEKGKDVELRCDPISGHTALYWYRQSLGQGLEFLIYFQGNSAPDKSGLPSDRFSAERTGGSVSTLTIQRTQQEDSAVYLCASSFLTGNQPQHFGDGTRLSIL.

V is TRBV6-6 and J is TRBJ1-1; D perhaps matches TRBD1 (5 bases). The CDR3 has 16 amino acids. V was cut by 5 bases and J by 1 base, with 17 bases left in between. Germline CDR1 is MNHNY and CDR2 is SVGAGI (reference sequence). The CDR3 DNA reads TGTGCCAGCAGTCGGTCTACCGGGACTCAGAACACTGAAGCTTTCTTT. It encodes CASSRSTGTQNTEAFF.

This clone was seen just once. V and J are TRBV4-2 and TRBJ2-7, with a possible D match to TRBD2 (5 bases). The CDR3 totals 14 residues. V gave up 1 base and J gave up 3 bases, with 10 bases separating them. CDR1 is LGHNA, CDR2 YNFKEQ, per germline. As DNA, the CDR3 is TGTGCCAGCAGCCAAGTCCCTAGCAGCTACGAGCAGTACTTC. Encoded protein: CASSQVPSSYEQYF.

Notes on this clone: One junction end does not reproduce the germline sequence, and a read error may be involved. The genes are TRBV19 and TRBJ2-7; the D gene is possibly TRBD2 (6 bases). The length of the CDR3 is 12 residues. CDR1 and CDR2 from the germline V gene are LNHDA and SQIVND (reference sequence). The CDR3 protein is CATSGLSFEQYF. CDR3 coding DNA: TGTGCCACCTCGGGACTTTCCTTCGAGCAGTACTTC.

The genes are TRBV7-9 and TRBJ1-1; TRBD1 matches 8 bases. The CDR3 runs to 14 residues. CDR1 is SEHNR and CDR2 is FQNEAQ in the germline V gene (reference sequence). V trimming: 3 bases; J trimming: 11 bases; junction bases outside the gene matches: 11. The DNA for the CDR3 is TGTGCCAGCAGCTTGCGACAGGGGTCAGGGGATGCTTTCTTT. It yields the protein CASSLRQGSGDAFF.

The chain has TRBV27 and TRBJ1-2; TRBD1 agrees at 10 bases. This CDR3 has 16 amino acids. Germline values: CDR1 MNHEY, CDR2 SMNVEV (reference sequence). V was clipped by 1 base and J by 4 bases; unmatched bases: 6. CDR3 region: CASSLYSGQGFYGYTF. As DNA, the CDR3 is TGTGCCAGCAGTTTATACTCGGGACAGGGGTTCTATGGCTACACCTTC.

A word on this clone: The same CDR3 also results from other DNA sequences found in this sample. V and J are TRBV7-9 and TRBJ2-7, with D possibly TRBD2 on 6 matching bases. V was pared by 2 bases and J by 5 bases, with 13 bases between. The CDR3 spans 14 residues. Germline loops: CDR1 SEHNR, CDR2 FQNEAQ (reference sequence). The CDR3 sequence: CASSLFVREDEQYF. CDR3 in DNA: TGTGCCAGCAGCTTATTTGTCAGGGAGGACGAGCAGTACTTC. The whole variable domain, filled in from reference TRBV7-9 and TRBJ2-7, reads DTGVSQNPRHKITKRGQNVTFRCDPISEHNRLYWYRQTLGQGPEFLTYFQNEAQLEKSRLLSDRFSAERPKGSFSTLEIQRTEQGDSAMYLCASSLFVREDEQYFGPGTRLTVT.

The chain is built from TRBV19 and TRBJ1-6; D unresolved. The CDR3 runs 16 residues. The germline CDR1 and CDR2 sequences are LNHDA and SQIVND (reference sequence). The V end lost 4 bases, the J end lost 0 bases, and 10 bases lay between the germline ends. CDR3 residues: CASSSRGSSYNSPLHF. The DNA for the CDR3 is TGTGCCAGTAGTAGCCGGGGAAGCTCCTATAATTCACCCCTCCACTTT.

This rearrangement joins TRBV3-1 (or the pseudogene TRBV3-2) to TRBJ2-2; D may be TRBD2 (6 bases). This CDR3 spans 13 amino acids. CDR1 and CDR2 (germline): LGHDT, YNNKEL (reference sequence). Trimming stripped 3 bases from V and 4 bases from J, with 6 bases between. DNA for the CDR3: TGTGCCAGCAGCCAGGGAGGCACCGGGGAGCTGTTTTTT. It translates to CASSQGGTGELFF.

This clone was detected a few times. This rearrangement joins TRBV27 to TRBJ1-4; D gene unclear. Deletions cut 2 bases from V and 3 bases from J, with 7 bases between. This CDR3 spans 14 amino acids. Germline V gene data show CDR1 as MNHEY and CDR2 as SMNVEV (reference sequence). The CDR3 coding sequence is TGTGCCAGCAGTTTAGGGCCGGCTAATGAAAAACTGTTTTTT. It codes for CASSLGPANEKLFF. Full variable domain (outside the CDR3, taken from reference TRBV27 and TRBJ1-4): EAQVTQNPRYLITVTGKKLTVTCSQNMNHEYMSWYRQDPGLGLRQIYYSMNVEVTDKGDVPEGYKVSRKEKRNFPLILESPSPNQTSLYFCASSLGPANEKLFFGSGTQLSVL.

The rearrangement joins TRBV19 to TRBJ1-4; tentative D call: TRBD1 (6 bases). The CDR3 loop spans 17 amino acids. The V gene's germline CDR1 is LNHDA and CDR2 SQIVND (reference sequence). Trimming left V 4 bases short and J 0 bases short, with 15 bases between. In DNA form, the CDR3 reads TGTGCCAGTAGTAAGGGCAGGGGACGTGCAACTAATGAAAAACTGTTTTTT. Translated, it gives CASSKGRGRATNEKLFF.

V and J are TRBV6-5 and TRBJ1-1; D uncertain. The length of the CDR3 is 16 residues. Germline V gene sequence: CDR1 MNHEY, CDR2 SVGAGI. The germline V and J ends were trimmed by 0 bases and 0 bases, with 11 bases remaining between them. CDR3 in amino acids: CASSYSKEEMNTEAFF. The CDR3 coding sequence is TGTGCCAGCAGTTACTCGAAAGAGGAGATGAACACTGAAGCTTTCTTT.

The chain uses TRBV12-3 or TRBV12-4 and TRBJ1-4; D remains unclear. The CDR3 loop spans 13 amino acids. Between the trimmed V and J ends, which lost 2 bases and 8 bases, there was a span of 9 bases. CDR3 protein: CASSLSAEEKLFF. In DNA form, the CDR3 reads TGTGCCAGCAGTTTATCCGCGGAGGAAAAACTGTTTTTT.

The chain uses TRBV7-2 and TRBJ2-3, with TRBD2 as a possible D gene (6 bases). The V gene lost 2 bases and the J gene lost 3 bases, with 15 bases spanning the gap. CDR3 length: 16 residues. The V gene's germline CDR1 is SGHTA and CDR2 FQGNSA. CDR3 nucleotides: TGTGCCAGCAGCTTATCTCGCGGGGTGGGGACAGATACGCAGTATTTT. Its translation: CASSLSRGVGTDTQYF.

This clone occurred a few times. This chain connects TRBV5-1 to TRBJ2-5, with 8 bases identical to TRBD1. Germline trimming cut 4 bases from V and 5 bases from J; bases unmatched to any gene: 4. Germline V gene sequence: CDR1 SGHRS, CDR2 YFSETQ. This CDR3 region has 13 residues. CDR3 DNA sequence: TGCGCCAGCAGCCAGGGGGCTCGGGAGACCCAGTACTTC. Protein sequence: CASSQGARETQYF.

In nucleotides, the CDR3 is TGTGCCAGCAGTCCCCCGGGACAGACTGAAGCTTTCTTT. Protein: CASSPPGQTEAFF. The rearrangement links TRBV27 to TRBJ1-1, with TRBD1 matching over 7 bases. With V trimmed by 5 bases and J by 5 bases, 5 bases remained unmatched. CDR1 and CDR2 (germline): MNHEY, SMNVEV (reference sequence). The CDR3 covers 13 residues.

The CDR3 loop is CASSVEPTAEQYF. DNA for the CDR3: TGTGCCAGCAGCGTAGAGCCGACAGCCGAGCAGTACTTC. V gene TRBV9 combines with J gene TRBJ2-7, with D possibly TRBD1 on 5 matching bases. With 0 bases removed from V and 6 bases from J, the gap between germline ends came to 10 bases. From germline, CDR1 is SGDLS and CDR2 YYNGEE. There are 13 residues in the CDR3.